The source of this T cell receptor beta chain is a study of T-cell reconstitution after alpha-beta-depleted transplantation in children. Preparing the TCRbeta library involved the use of unique molecular identifiers. TCRdb itself ran the PCR reads through MiXCR, one entry per CDR3 protein. The sample holds roughly 350,000 distinct CDR3 sequences, under 13% seen once. The CDR3 totals 11 residues. With 8 bases removed from V and 6 bases from J, the gap between germline ends came to 8 bases. The genes are TRBV12-3 or TRBV12-4 and TRBJ2-1; D remains unclear. The input for sequencing was PBMCs from the stem cell graft donor, taken from the stem cell graft. The TCR sequence derives from a human donor who donated a stem cell graft to a child with acute lymphoblastic leukemia. CDR3 residues: CASLSINEQFF. The CDR3 region has the DNA TGTGCCAGCCTCTCCATCAATGAGCAGTTCTTC.